These T cell receptor beta chains were read from a single sample in a study of regulatory T cells in long-lasting Graves disease. TCRdb reprocessed the multiplex PCR reads with MiXCR, giving one entry per CDR3 protein. Of about 400,000 distinct CDR3 sequences in the sample, around 20% were seen once. Sequencing was performed on peripheral blood mononuclear cells (PBMCs), taken when the disease was refractory, from a patient treated with antithyroid drugs. The receptors shown here come from a female donor with Graves disease. CDR3s include the opening cysteine and the closing phenylalanine or tryptophan. D genes are given only for firm matches. For some rows the clone size is stated as once, few or many, or as a class when expanded; others skip it.

D gene: -; V gene: TRBV19; J gene: TRBJ1-5; clone size: -; CDR3 DNA: TGTGCCAGTACCTCTGGACAGCATAGCAATCAGCCCCAGCATTTT; CDR3 protein: CASTSGQHSNQPQHF
D gene: -; V gene: TRBV28; J gene: TRBJ2-1; clone size: once; CDR3 DNA: TGTGCCAGCAGTCAGAGCGGCAGCAGCTCCTACAATGGGCAGTTCTTC; CDR3 protein: CASSQSGSSSYNGQFF
D gene: -; V gene: TRBV29-1; J gene: TRBJ2-7; clone size: many; CDR3 DNA: TGCAGCGCGAGGGGTGGGCCCATGTTCTACGAGCAGTACTTC; CDR3 protein: CSARGGPMFYEQYF
D gene: -; V gene: TRBV9; J gene: TRBJ1-1; clone size: few; CDR3 DNA: TGTGCCAGCAGGGCTTCGGGCGGGGGGAACACTGAAGCTTTCTTT; CDR3 protein: CASRASGGGNTEAFF
D gene: TRBD1; V gene: TRBV12-3/TRBV12-4; J gene: TRBJ2-7; clone size: many; CDR3 DNA: TGTGCCAGCAGTTTCGGGACAGGGATTGGAATCTACGAGCAGTACTTC; CDR3 protein: CASSFGTGIGIYEQYF
D gene: -; V gene: TRBV19; J gene: TRBJ1-4; clone size: -; CDR3 DNA: TGTGCCAGTAGTATCCCTCCTGACAGAAACACTAATGAAAAACTGTTTTTT; CDR3 protein: CASSIPPDRNTNEKLFF
D gene: -; V gene: TRBV6-1; J gene: TRBJ1-5; clone size: -; CDR3 DNA: TGTGCCAGCAGTCGGTCGGATCAGGTGGGTCAGCCCCAGCATTTT; CDR3 protein: CASSRSDQVGQPQHF
D gene: TRBD2; V gene: TRBV19; J gene: TRBJ2-7; clone size: many; CDR3 DNA: TGTGCCAGTAGTCCAGCGACTAGCGGGAGGAGGTACGAGCAGTACTTC; CDR3 protein: CASSPATSGRRYEQYF
D gene: TRBD1; V gene: TRBV3-1; J gene: TRBJ1-3; clone size: -; CDR3 DNA: TGTGCCAGCAGCCAAGATATGACAGGGGGCTGGAGCACCATATATTTT; CDR3 protein: CASSQDMTGGWSTIYF
D gene: -; V gene: TRBV10-2; J gene: TRBJ2-5; clone size: few; CDR3 DNA: TGCGCCAGCAGTCACGATGTGGAGACCCAGTACTTC; CDR3 protein: CASSHDVETQYF
D gene: -; V gene: TRBV4-3; J gene: TRBJ2-5; clone size: -; CDR3 DNA: TGCGCCAGCAGCCAAGCACAAGGAAACCAAGAGACCCAGTACTTC; CDR3 protein: CASSQAQGNQETQYF
D gene: -; V gene: TRBV19; J gene: TRBJ2-4; clone size: -; CDR3 DNA: TGTGGGGGGGGCAGGGGGCTTGAAGTGTTTGTGGCCAAAAACATTCAGTACTTC; CDR3 protein: CGGGRGLEVFVAKNIQYF
D gene: TRBD1; V gene: TRBV2; J gene: TRBJ2-5; clone size: many; CDR3 DNA: TGTGCCAGCATGGGACAGGGGAGTGGGACCCAGTACTTC; CDR3 protein: CASMGQGSGTQYF
D gene: TRBD2; V gene: TRBV20-1; J gene: TRBJ2-7; clone size: -; CDR3 DNA: TGCAGTGCCACTAGCGGAACCCTCGACGAGCAGTACTTC; CDR3 protein: CSATSGTLDEQYF
D gene: -; V gene: TRBV5-6; J gene: TRBJ2-2; clone size: -; CDR3 DNA: TGTGCCAGCAGCTCCCCTGGGGCCGGGGAGCTGTTTTTT; CDR3 protein: CASSSPGAGELFF
D gene: TRBD2; V gene: TRBV7-9; J gene: TRBJ2-1; clone size: -; CDR3 DNA: TGTGCCAGCAGCTCCGTAGCGGGAGGTAGGGATGAGCAGTTCTTC; CDR3 protein: CASSSVAGGRDEQFF
D gene: -; V gene: TRBV24-1; J gene: TRBJ2-5; clone size: few; CDR3 DNA: TGTGCCTCCAAAAAGGGGAAGGGAAGCCAAGAGACCCAGTACTTC; CDR3 protein: CASKKGKGSQETQYF
D gene: -; V gene: TRBV29-1; J gene: TRBJ1-1; clone size: few; CDR3 DNA: TGCAGCGTGACCCAGACAGTGATGAACACTGAAGCTTTCTTT; CDR3 protein: CSVTQTVMNTEAFF
D gene: -; V gene: TRBV30; J gene: TRBJ2-7; clone size: many; CDR3 DNA: TGTGCCTGGAGTGTAATGGGCGAGCAGTACTTC; CDR3 protein: CAWSVMGEQYF
D gene: -; V gene: TRBV5-1; J gene: TRBJ1-1; clone size: many; CDR3 DNA: TGCGCCAGCAGCTCTTCGCCGGAGACTGAAGCTTTCTTT; CDR3 protein: CASSSSPETEAFF
D gene: -; V gene: TRBV5-5; J gene: TRBJ2-2; clone size: many; CDR3 DNA: TGTGCCAGCAGCTACCTTTCGACAGGCTACACGAACACCGGGGAGCTGTTTTTT; CDR3 protein: CASSYLSTGYTNTGELFF
D gene: TRBD2; V gene: TRBV6-2/TRBV6-3; J gene: TRBJ2-7; clone size: few; CDR3 DNA: TGTGCCAGCACCCGAGGGGCGGGACTAGCCTACGAGCAGTACTTC; CDR3 protein: CASTRGAGLAYEQYF
D gene: -; V gene: TRBV7-3; J gene: TRBJ2-1; clone size: -; CDR3 DNA: TGTGCCAGCAGCTTGGGACCGGTCTCCTCGGGCAATGAGCAGTTCTTC; CDR3 protein: CASSLGPVSSGNEQFF
D gene: TRBD2; V gene: TRBV7-6; J gene: TRBJ2-7; clone size: -; CDR3 DNA: TGTGCCAGCAGCTCCTCCCCGGGGGGACCCTACGAGCAGTACTTC; CDR3 protein: CASSSSPGGPYEQYF
D gene: TRBD2; V gene: TRBV20-1; J gene: TRBJ2-2; clone size: -; CDR3 DNA: TGCAGTGCTAGAGAGGACAGGCCTAAAGGAACTAGCGGGAATAACACCGGGGAGCTGTTTTTT; CDR3 protein: CSAREDRPKGTSGNNTGELFF
D gene: TRBD2; V gene: TRBV18; J gene: TRBJ2-7; clone size: -; CDR3 DNA: TGTGCCAGCTCACCTCGGACTAGCGGACCCTACGAGCAGTACTTC; CDR3 protein: CASSPRTSGPYEQYF
D gene: -; V gene: TRBV27; J gene: TRBJ1-5; clone size: many; CDR3 DNA: TGTGCCAGCAGGAGAGGGGGTGGCAATCAGCCCCAGCATTTT; CDR3 protein: CASRRGGGNQPQHF
D gene: TRBD2; V gene: TRBV6-1; J gene: TRBJ2-7; clone size: few; CDR3 DNA: TGTGCCAGCAGTACCGCTAGCGGGAGTGTCTACGAGCAGTACTTC; CDR3 protein: CASSTASGSVYEQYF
D gene: -; V gene: TRBV7-2; J gene: TRBJ2-7; clone size: many; CDR3 DNA: TGTGCCAGCAGCCCTTCCGGTAAATTGGTGGACGAGCAGTACTTC; CDR3 protein: CASSPSGKLVDEQYF
D gene: -; V gene: TRBV13; J gene: TRBJ1-5; clone size: many; CDR3 DNA: TGTGCCAGCAGCAAACAGGGTAATGGTCAGCCCCAGCATTTT; CDR3 protein: CASSKQGNGQPQHF
D gene: -; V gene: TRBV6-5; J gene: TRBJ2-2; clone size: many; CDR3 DNA: TGTGCCAGCAGTTATTATACGGTCACCGGGGAGCTGTTTTTT; CDR3 protein: CASSYYTVTGELFF
D gene: -; V gene: TRBV6-1; J gene: TRBJ1-2; clone size: -; CDR3 DNA: TGTGCCAGCAGACCGGGGACGGCGAGTAACTATGGCTACACCTTC; CDR3 protein: CASRPGTASNYGYTF
D gene: TRBD2; V gene: TRBV28; J gene: TRBJ2-7; clone size: many; CDR3 DNA: TGTGCCAGCACTCGGGGGGTCAACGAGCAGTACTTC; CDR3 protein: CASTRGVNEQYF
D gene: -; V gene: TRBV5-1; J gene: TRBJ2-3; clone size: -; CDR3 DNA: TGCGCCAGCAGCTTGGACGGTTTCAGGGGCGGAGATACGCAGTATTTT; CDR3 protein: CASSLDGFRGGDTQYF
D gene: TRBD1; V gene: TRBV19; J gene: TRBJ1-6; clone size: few; CDR3 DNA: TGTGCCAGTAGGAGGGACAGTACTTCACCCCTCCACTTT; CDR3 protein: CASRRDSTSPLHF
D gene: -; V gene: TRBV12-3/TRBV12-4; J gene: TRBJ1-6; clone size: few; CDR3 DNA: TGTGCCAGCAGTCTACAGAATAGGGAAGGCTCACCCCTCCACTTT; CDR3 protein: CASSLQNREGSPLHF
D gene: -; V gene: TRBV14; J gene: TRBJ1-1; clone size: few; CDR3 DNA: TGTGCCAGCAGCCAATGGACGGGCACTGAAGCTTTCTTT; CDR3 protein: CASSQWTGTEAFF
D gene: TRBD1; V gene: TRBV29-1; J gene: TRBJ2-5; clone size: -; CDR3 DNA: TGCAGCGGCAGGGGGTTTCAAGAGACCCAGTACTTC; CDR3 protein: CSGRGFQETQYF
D gene: -; V gene: TRBV20-1; J gene: TRBJ1-2; clone size: -; CDR3 DNA: TGCAGTGCTGAGGGACACCTCTATGGCTACACCTTC; CDR3 protein: CSAEGHLYGYTF
D gene: -; V gene: TRBV27; J gene: TRBJ2-2; clone size: -; CDR3 DNA: TGTGCCAGCACCGCCTCGGCGGGGCAGGCCGGGGAGCTGTTTTTT; CDR3 protein: CASTASAGQAGELFF
D gene: -; V gene: TRBV14; J gene: TRBJ1-6; clone size: -; CDR3 DNA: TGTGCCAGCAGCCAAGAGAGGTGGAAAAAGGGGCACCCCCTCCACTTT; CDR3 protein: CASSQERWKKGHPLHF
D gene: -; V gene: TRBV3-1; J gene: TRBJ2-1; clone size: few; CDR3 DNA: TGTGCCAGCAGCCAAGGTGTCAGTAACTACAATGAGCAGTTCTTC; CDR3 protein: CASSQGVSNYNEQFF
D gene: -; V gene: TRBV27; J gene: TRBJ2-7; clone size: many; CDR3 DNA: TGTGCCAGCAGTTTACGGGCCAGCTACGAGCAGTACTTC; CDR3 protein: CASSLRASYEQYF
D gene: -; V gene: TRBV12-3/TRBV12-4; J gene: TRBJ1-4; clone size: few; CDR3 DNA: TGTGCCAGCAGTTTAGGAGGGGGAGGTGAAGAACTGTTTTTT; CDR3 protein: CASSLGGGGEELFF
D gene: TRBD1; V gene: TRBV28; J gene: TRBJ1-2; clone size: many; CDR3 DNA: TGTGCCAGCAGCAACAGGGGGTCGCCTTATCGTGGCTACACCTTC; CDR3 protein: CASSNRGSPYRGYTF
D gene: -; V gene: TRBV7-2; J gene: TRBJ1-5; clone size: many; CDR3 DNA: TGTGCCAGCAGTTATAGGCGGAATCAGCCCCAGCATTTT; CDR3 protein: CASSYRRNQPQHF
D gene: -; V gene: TRBV2; J gene: TRBJ2-7; clone size: many; CDR3 DNA: TGTGCCAGCAGTGAAATCGGGGAACGGCAGTACTTC; CDR3 protein: CASSEIGERQYF
D gene: -; V gene: TRBV27; J gene: TRBJ2-3; clone size: few; CDR3 DNA: TGTGCCAGCAGTTTACTACCCCGCGATACGCAGTATTTT; CDR3 protein: CASSLLPRDTQYF
D gene: TRBD1; V gene: TRBV5-6; J gene: TRBJ1-4; clone size: -; CDR3 DNA: TGTGCCAGCAGCTTTGGACAGGGGAGTCCTAATGAAAAACTGTTTTTT; CDR3 protein: CASSFGQGSPNEKLFF
D gene: -; V gene: TRBV3-1; J gene: TRBJ1-3; clone size: few; CDR3 DNA: TGTGCCAGCAGCCCATCTTACAGCTCTGGAAACACCATATATTTT; CDR3 protein: CASSPSYSSGNTIYF
D gene: TRBD2; V gene: TRBV18; J gene: TRBJ2-5; clone size: many; CDR3 DNA: TGTGCCAGCTCGCCTACTAGCGTCAAAGAGACCCAGTACTTC; CDR3 protein: CASSPTSVKETQYF
D gene: TRBD2; V gene: TRBV12-3/TRBV12-4; J gene: TRBJ2-3; clone size: -; CDR3 DNA: TGTGCCAGTACTGCGGGAGGGCTAGATACGCAGTATTTT; CDR3 protein: CASTAGGLDTQYF
D gene: -; V gene: TRBV2; J gene: TRBJ2-7; clone size: -; CDR3 DNA: TGTGCCAGCAGTCGGGCAGGGGGGGCCTACGAGCAGTACTTC; CDR3 protein: CASSRAGGAYEQYF
D gene: TRBD1; V gene: TRBV11-2; J gene: TRBJ1-1; clone size: many; CDR3 DNA: TGTGCCAGCAGCTTAGGCGGCACAGGGGGCTTTACGAGGGCTGAAGCTTTCTTT; CDR3 protein: CASSLGGTGGFTRAEAFF
D gene: TRBD1; V gene: TRBV5-1; J gene: TRBJ2-1; clone size: -; CDR3 DNA: TGCGCCAGCAGCTACCGGGACAGGGGAGGAGAGCAGTTCTTC; CDR3 protein: CASSYRDRGGEQFF
D gene: -; V gene: TRBV6-9; J gene: TRBJ2-7; clone size: few; CDR3 DNA: TGTGCCAGCAGTTACCCCACGTGGGGCGACGAGCAGTACTTC; CDR3 protein: CASSYPTWGDEQYF
D gene: TRBD1; V gene: TRBV20-1; J gene: TRBJ1-1; clone size: -; CDR3 DNA: TGCAGTGCTAAGGCAGGGGGAACTGAAGCTTTCTTT; CDR3 protein: CSAKAGGTEAFF
D gene: TRBD1; V gene: TRBV28; J gene: TRBJ2-7; clone size: many; CDR3 DNA: TGTGCCAGCAGTCCCCGGACAGGGAAAGGCTACGAGCAGTACTTC; CDR3 protein: CASSPRTGKGYEQYF
D gene: -; V gene: TRBV6-4; J gene: TRBJ2-3; clone size: -; CDR3 DNA: TGTGCCAGCAGTGAAGTCAACAGGGTAGCAGATACGCAGTATTTT; CDR3 protein: CASSEVNRVADTQYF
D gene: -; V gene: TRBV19; J gene: TRBJ1-2; clone size: few; CDR3 DNA: TGTGCCAGTAGTATAGATTGGCGGCGGACCTATGGCTACACCTTC; CDR3 protein: CASSIDWRRTYGYTF